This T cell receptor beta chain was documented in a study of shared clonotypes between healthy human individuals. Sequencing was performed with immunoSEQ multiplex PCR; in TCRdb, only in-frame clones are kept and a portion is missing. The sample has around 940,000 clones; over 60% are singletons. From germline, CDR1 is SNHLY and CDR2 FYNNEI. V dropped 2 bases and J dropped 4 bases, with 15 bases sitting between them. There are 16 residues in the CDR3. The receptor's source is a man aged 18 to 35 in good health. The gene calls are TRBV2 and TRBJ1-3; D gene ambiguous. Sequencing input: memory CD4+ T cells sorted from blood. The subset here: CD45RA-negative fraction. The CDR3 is CASSEIQTLVGNTIYF. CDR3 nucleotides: TGTGCCAGCAGTGAAATACAGACCCTAGTAGGAAACACCATATATTTT.